This entry describes one TCR beta chain. The CDR3 runs to 12 residues. Per germline, CDR1 SGHDN and CDR2 FVKESK. Trimming took 3 bases from V and 4 from J, leaving 6 bases between them. The sample is drawn from a study of T-cell memory formation after mild COVID-19. Using its own MiXCR run on the 5' RACE reads, TCRdb lists one record per CDR3 protein. Counted here are over 40,000 distinct CDR3 sequences, 12% occurring once; the ten biggest clones make up approximately 23%. The V gene is TRBV14, the J gene TRBJ1-2; D is unresolved. The clonotype originates from a man younger than 30 who had mild COVID-19 (a few samples of this study predate the infection). Cell type and time point are not known. The specimen sequenced was PBMCs or a T cell subset sorted from them (not recorded which). The CDR3 DNA follows: TGTGCCAGCAGCCAGGGCTTCTATGGCTACACCTTC. This encodes CASSQGFYGYTF.